This is a list of T cell receptor beta chains from one sample in a study of OX40 agonist ivuxolimab in advanced cancers. The method was immunoSEQ multiplex PCR; TCRdb's version includes in-frame clones alone and lacks a portion of them. The data contain around 88,000 clones, under 95% of them singletons. The source material was CD4+ or CD8+ T cells sorted from blood, sampled in a trial of the OX40 agonist ivuxolimab. All receptors come from an adult with an advanced solid tumor such as melanoma, head and neck, liver or kidney cancer. Each CDR3 is given with its conserved first and last residue. The order of the fields is V gene, D gene, clone size, J gene, CDR3 DNA, CDR3 protein. D genes are given only for firm matches. Only part of the rows carry a size: once, few, many, or a class if the clone is expanded.

TRBV6-1	-	-	TRBJ1-1	TGTGCCAGCAGTGAAGTTGGGTCACCCGGGGGAGCTTTCTTT	CASSEVGSPGGAFF
TRBV18	-	-	TRBJ2-2	TGTGCCAGCTCATCGAACCGGCGGGACCAAGGGGGCACCGGGGAGCTGTTTTTT	CASSSNRRDQGGTGELFF
TRBV5-1	-	-	TRBJ2-2	TGCGCCAGCAGCTTGGATCCGGGGGCGGTTCGCAGCGGGGAGCTGTTTTTT	CASSLDPGAVRSGELFF
TRBV5-1	TRBD1	-	TRBJ2-7	TGCGCCAGCAGCTCAAATACAGGGGACGAGCAGTACTTC	CASSSNTGDEQYF
TRBV6-4	TRBD2	-	TRBJ2-1	TGTGCCAGCAGTCAGACTAGCGGGGGGGCGGGTATGTTCTTC	CASSQTSGGAGMFF
TRBV9	-	-	TRBJ2-5	TGTGCCAGCAGCGTAGGCAGGGCGTGGGAGACCCAGTACTTC	CASSVGRAWETQYF
TRBV6-5	TRBD2	-	TRBJ2-1	TGTGCCACCGAGATTCTAGCGGGGACCTACAATGAGCAGTTCTTC	CATEILAGTYNEQFF
TRBV2	-	-	TRBJ1-5	TGTGCCAGCAGTGTTCGGGTCAGCACCTCGCGGCCCCAGCATTTT	CASSVRVSTSRPQHF
TRBV5-4	-	-	TRBJ2-2	TGTGCCAGCAGCTCACGGATTGGGGAGCTGTTTTTT	CASSSRIGELFF
TRBV5-1	-	-	TRBJ1-2	TGCGCCAGCAGCTTGTGGGGGGGCCAGGGCTACACCTTC	CASSLWGGQGYTF
TRBV9	TRBD1	-	TRBJ1-1	TGTGCCAGCAGTAGGACAGGGCTAAACACTGAAGCTTTCTTT	CASSRTGLNTEAFF
TRBV6-5	TRBD2	-	TRBJ2-3	TGTGCCAGCAGGGTGCGGGGGGACCTCACAGATACGCAGTATTTT	CASRVRGDLTDTQYF
TRBV6-1	-	-	TRBJ2-7	TGTGCCAGCAGTGCCTTACAGGGTTCGCCCTACGAGCAGTACTTC	CASSALQGSPYEQYF
TRBV5-3	-	-	TRBJ2-7	TGTGCCAGAAGCTTGGGGGCCCAGGGGAATTACGAGCAGTACTTC	CARSLGAQGNYEQYF
TRBV6-5	-	-	TRBJ2-7	TGTGCCAGCAGTGGGTCGAGCTCCTACGAGCAGTACTTC	CASSGSSSYEQYF
TRBV29-1	-	-	TRBJ2-5	TGCAGCGTTGAGGAGGGGGCAAGGGAGACCCAGTACTTC	CSVEEGARETQYF
TRBV5-1	-	-	TRBJ2-7	TGCGCCAGCAGCAACAGTGATGCCTACGAGCAGTACTTC	CASSNSDAYEQYF
TRBV11-2	-	-	TRBJ2-3	TGTGCCAGCAGCTTGCCTAGCACAGATACGCAGTATTTT	CASSLPSTDTQYF
TRBV7-7	-	-	TRBJ2-5	TGTGCTAGCAGCTTAGTTCAGGGGGAGACCCAGTACTTC	CASSLVQGETQYF
TRBV18	TRBD1	once	TRBJ1-1	TGTGCCAGCTCACCTAGACAGGGAATGAACACTGAAGCTTTCTTT	CASSPRQGMNTEAFF
TRBV6-1	TRBD1	-	TRBJ1-4	TGTGCCAGCAGTGGTGGACAGGGGTTAAAACTGTTTTTT	CASSGGQGLKLFF
TRBV19	TRBD1	once	TRBJ1-4	TGTGCCAGTAGTAGGGACAGAAATGAAAAACTGTTTTTT	CASSRDRNEKLFF
TRBV18	TRBD1	-	TRBJ1-3	TGTGCCAGCTCACCAGAACAGGGGAGGTTCTCTGGAAACACCATATATTTT	CASSPEQGRFSGNTIYF
TRBV7-9	-	once	TRBJ2-2	TGTGCCAGCAGCTTAGCTGAAACCGGGGAGCTGTTTTTT	CASSLAETGELFF
TRBV29-1	-	-	TRBJ1-6	TGCAGCGTTGAGCAGGGACTTAGACAGCACTTT	CSVEQGLRQHF
TRBV6-1	TRBD1	once	TRBJ1-2	TGTGCCAGCAGGGAACTCAGGGGGCGAAACTATGGCTACACCTTC	CASRELRGRNYGYTF
TRBV9	TRBD2	-	TRBJ2-3	TGTGCCAGCAGCGCAACTCCCGGGACTAGCGGGGCGAATTTGATAGATACGCAGTATTTT	CASSATPGTSGANLIDTQYF
TRBV7-3	-	-	TRBJ2-3	TGTGCCAGCAGCCCACCGACCCGCACAGATACGCAGTATTTT	CASSPPTRTDTQYF
TRBV23-1	TRBD1	-	TRBJ1-5	TGCGCCAGCAGTCTCCGGGACAGGGGGCTCCATCAGCCCCAGCATTTT	CASSLRDRGLHQPQHF
TRBV9	-	-	TRBJ2-1	TGTGCCAGCAGCGGGGGGTGGTCCTACAATGAGCAGTTCTTC	CASSGGWSYNEQFF
TRBV25-1	-	-	TRBJ1-6	TGTGCCAGCAGACCCCAGGGGTCTCGGTCCCTCCACTTT	CASRPQGSRSLHF
TRBV27	-	-	TRBJ1-4	TGTGCCAGCAGTCGAATTCCGTATAATGAAAAACTGTTTTTT	CASSRIPYNEKLFF
TRBV27	-	-	TRBJ1-2	TGTGCCAGCAGGGACACCGGGGACGGGGGCTACACCTTC	CASRDTGDGGYTF
TRBV5-3	-	-	TRBJ2-1	TGTGCCAGCAGCTTCCCCCCGGGCAATGAGCAGTTCTTC	CASSFPPGNEQFF
TRBV6-1	-	-	TRBJ2-1	TGTGCCAGCAGTGAGGACAGTTCAGATGAGCAGTTCTTC	CASSEDSSDEQFF
TRBV11-2	TRBD1	-	TRBJ1-1	TGTGCCAGCAGCGTGCAGGGGGCGGTTGAAGCTTTCTTT	CASSVQGAVEAFF
TRBV5-5	-	-	TRBJ1-2	TGTGCCAGCACCCCCGCGACAGAGGCCCTTTATGGCTACACCTTC	CASTPATEALYGYTF
TRBV5-4	-	-	TRBJ2-5	TGTGCCAGCAGCTTGAAGTCCCACCGGGAGACCCAGTACTTC	CASSLKSHRETQYF
TRBV30	-	-	TRBJ2-4	TGTGCCTGGAGTGTGCGTCAGGGACTTCAGTACTTC	CAWSVRQGLQYF
TRBV7-3	TRBD2	-	TRBJ2-3	TGTGCCAGCAGCCCCGGGACTAGCGGGGGAGATACGCAGTATTTT	CASSPGTSGGDTQYF
TRBV5-1	TRBD1	-	TRBJ1-4	TGCGCCAGCAGCTTGACAGGGGGAAATGAAAAACTGTTTTTT	CASSLTGGNEKLFF
TRBV18	-	-	TRBJ2-2	TGTGCCAGCTCACCGTCGACAGGAAAGACCGGGGAGCTGTTTTTT	CASSPSTGKTGELFF
TRBV10-3	TRBD2	-	TRBJ2-1	TGTGCCATCACTAGCGGGGACTACAATGAGCAGTTCTTC	CAITSGDYNEQFF
TRBV6-5	-	-	TRBJ1-2	TGTGCCAGCAGTTACAGTACCATTAACTATGGCTACACCTTC	CASSYSTINYGYTF
TRBV5-4	-	few	TRBJ1-1	TGTGCCAGCAGCACGGGCGGGACGGATAGGGCTGAAGCTTTCTTT	CASSTGGTDRAEAFF
TRBV7-9	TRBD1	-	TRBJ1-2	TGTGCCAGCAGCCCCCGGGGGGACAGGGCCTATGGCTACACCTTC	CASSPRGDRAYGYTF
TRBV6-5	-	-	TRBJ1-1	TGTGCCAGCAGTTATGGAACCCCAGACATACACACTGAAGCTTTCTTT	CASSYGTPDIHTEAFF
TRBV19	-	-	TRBJ2-2	TGTGCCAGTGGCCGTGGGGGAGGCGGCACCGGGGAGCTGTTTTTT	CASGRGGGGTGELFF
TRBV11-3	-	-	TRBJ2-6	TGTGCCAGCAGCCCCCGGCAGGGCATGACTGGGGCCAACGTCCTGACTTTC	CASSPRQGMTGANVLTF
TRBV27	TRBD1	-	TRBJ2-7	TGTGCCAGCATCCCGCGGGCGGAGACAGGGTCCTACGAGCAGTACTTC	CASIPRAETGSYEQYF
TRBV29-1	-	once	TRBJ2-7	TGCAGCTTCTTGGAAGGAAGTCACGAGCAGTACTTC	CSFLEGSHEQYF
TRBV19	-	-	TRBJ2-1	TGTGCCAGTATCCCTAACGGTTTGTCCTACAATGAGCAGTTCTTC	CASIPNGLSYNEQFF
TRBV5-5	-	-	TRBJ2-5	TGTGCCAGCAGACGGGGGTTGGAGACCCAGTACTTC	CASRRGLETQYF
TRBV7-6	TRBD1	-	TRBJ2-1	TGTGCCAGCAGCTTAGCAACAGGGGCTACCTACAATGAGCAGTTCTTC	CASSLATGATYNEQFF
TRBV7-2	TRBD1	-	TRBJ2-1	TGTGCCAGCAGCTTCGGACAGGGACACGAGCAGTTCTTC	CASSFGQGHEQFF
TRBV7-9	-	-	TRBJ2-7	TGTGCCAGCAGCTTAGGGGACGGATCCTACGAGCAGTACTTC	CASSLGDGSYEQYF
TRBV7-2	-	once	TRBJ1-2	TGTGCCAGCAGCCCTGGACAGAACTATGGCTACACCTTC	CASSPGQNYGYTF